Presented here are 8 T cell receptor beta chains from one specimen sequenced in a study of T cell responses to AZD1222 COVID-19 vaccine. Method: immunoSEQ multiplex PCR; TCRdb's copy keeps in-frame clones and lacks some. This sample yields approximately 130,000 clones, of which roughly 90% are seen a single time; around 5% belongs to the top ten. The sequences come from peripheral blood, collected 28 days after the second AZD1222 dose. The source of these receptors is an adult who received the AZD1222 COVID-19 vaccine.

This chain links TRBV18 with TRBJ1-2, with 11 bases lining up with TRBD1. Per germline, CDR1 KGHSH and CDR2 LQKENI. J lost 4 bases, V lost 1 base, and 11 bases had no gene match. This CDR3 contains 18 residues. The CDR3 spells CASSPLDIGQGAPYGYTF. CDR3 DNA: TGTGCCAGCTCACCACTGGATATCGGACAGGGGGCTCCCTATGGCTACACCTTC. The whole variable domain, filled in from reference TRBV18 and TRBJ1-2, reads NAGVMQNPRHLVRRRGQEARLRCSPMKGHSHVYWYRQLPEEGLKFMVYLQKENIIDESGMPKERFSAEFPKEGPSILRIQQVVRGDSAAYFCASSPLDIGQGAPYGYTFGSGTRLTVV.

V gene TRBV5-1 combines with J gene TRBJ1-2; weak D call: TRBD1 (5 bases). The CDR3 sequence is 14 residues long. Germline V CDR1 and CDR2: SGHRS, YFSETQ. V lost 3 bases, J lost 5 bases, and 14 bases lay in between. CDR3 in amino acids: CASSSDGARYGYTF. As DNA, the CDR3 is TGCGCCAGCAGCTCTGACGGGGCTCGGTATGGCTACACCTTC.

The chain combines TRBV11-3 with TRBJ2-1; a possible D gene is TRBD2 (6 bases). The CDR3 totals 14 residues. V gave up 3 bases and J gave up 9 bases, with 15 bases separating them. CDR1 SGHNT and CDR2 YENEEA come from the germline V gene. CDR3 residues: CASSLGLARPEQFF. CDR3 DNA: TGTGCCAGCAGCTTGGGTCTAGCGAGACCTGAGCAGTTCTTC.

V usage is TRBV18 and J usage is TRBJ1-6; TRBD1 aligns across 10 bases. The V gene end was trimmed by 4 bases and the J gene end by 10 bases; junction bases not matched to a gene: 7. There are 15 residues in the CDR3. CDR1 is KGHSH, CDR2 LQKENI, per germline. CDR3 sequence (DNA): TGTGCCAGCTCACTCCGGGACAGGGGAGAATCACCCCTCCACTTT. Translated: CASSLRDRGESPLHF. The full variable domain, rest sourced from reference TRBV18 and TRBJ1-6, is NAGVMQNPRHLVRRRGQEARLRCSPMKGHSHVYWYRQLPEEGLKFMVYLQKENIIDESGMPKERFSAEFPKEGPSILRIQQVVRGDSAAYFCASSLRDRGESPLHFGNGTRLTVT.

This sequence joins TRBV5-1 and TRBJ1-2; perhaps TRBD1 as D (5 bases). Germline assignment: CDR1 SGHRS and CDR2 YFSETQ. V shed 1 base and J shed 2 bases, with 12 bases lying between them. The CDR3 is 15 amino acids. Here the CDR3 reads CASSLQPGRNYGYTF. The CDR3 DNA reads as TGCGCCAGCAGCTTGCAGCCGGGACGGAACTATGGCTACACCTTC.

The chain joins TRBV6-5 to TRBJ2-5; the match to TRBD2 covers 8 bases. V lost 2 bases to trimming and J lost 0 bases; unmatched junction nucleotides: 5. Germline CDR1 and CDR2: MNHEY and SVGAGI. This CDR3 spans 16 amino acids. The CDR3 sequence: CASSYRTSWDQETQYF. DNA of the CDR3: TGTGCCAGCAGTTACCGGACTAGCTGGGACCAAGAGACCCAGTACTTC.

The genes are TRBV5-6 and TRBJ1-5; D is undetermined. The CDR3 consists of 12 residues. Germline CDR1 SGHDT, CDR2 YYEEEE. V was pared by 2 bases and J by 4 bases, with 4 bases between. The CDR3 nucleotides read TGTGCCAGCAGCTTCGGAAATCAGCCCCAGCATTTT. It codes for CASSFGNQPQHF.

The CDR3 nucleotides are TGTGCCAGTAGGCCTACTAGCGGGAGGGCAGATACGCAGTATTTT. Protein product: CASRPTSGRADTQYF. V gene TRBV19 combines with J gene TRBJ2-3, with TRBD2 identical over 13 bases. CDR3 length: 15 amino acids. Losses at the gene ends were 6 bases for V and 4 bases for J; bases not matched to a gene: 4. CDR1 and CDR2 from the germline V gene are LNHDA and SQIVND (reference sequence).